Listed below are T cell receptor beta chains from one sample, sequenced in a study of cytomegalovirus exposure and HLA in healthy donors. The table came from immunoSEQ multiplex PCR; TCRdb's copy has only in-frame clones and leaves some out. This repertoire shows under 300,000 clones, roughly four fifths found once; its top ten account for almost 8%. Sequencing was performed on PBMCs. The receptors derive from a woman aged 55 to 70 in good health and CMV-seropositive. The CDR3 runs from the conserved cysteine through the conserved F or W. D genes are given only for firm matches. Size is stated for part of the rows, as once, few or many counts, or as a class when the clone is expanded.

.	TRBD1	TRBV23-1	TRBJ1-3	TGCGCCAGCAGTCCAAGACAGGGACACCCAGGAAACACCATATATTTT	CASSPRQGHPGNTIYF
once	TRBD2	TRBV27	TRBJ2-5	TGTGCCAGCAGTTCTCACCTCTTCGGGACCAGCGGGAGGGAGACCCAGTACTTC	CASSSHLFGTSGRETQYF
.	.	TRBV6-1	TRBJ1-4	TGTGCCAGCAGTGATAGAGCGGGACAATCTGGAAAACTGTTTTTT	CASSDRAGQSGKLFF
.	TRBD2	TRBV30	TRBJ2-1	TGTGCCTGGAGACCCGCGGGAGCGAGGAATGAGCAGTTCTTC	CAWRPAGARNEQFF
.	.	TRBV7-8	TRBJ1-1	TGTGCCAGCAGCTTAGTCCCGGACACGGTAGGGGCTTTCTTT	CASSLVPDTVGAFF
.	.	TRBV2	TRBJ2-7	TGTGCCAGCAGTGAAGAGTTGCGTACAGTTCTCCACGAGCAGTACTTC	CASSEELRTVLHEQYF
few	TRBD1	TRBV30	TRBJ1-5	TGTGCCTACAGGGACAGCGCTCAGCCCCAGCATTTT	CAYRDSAQPQHF
.	TRBD1	TRBV10-3	TRBJ1-1	TGTGCCATCAGTGAGTCGACTCGAGGGGGCGGCACTGAAGCTTTCTTT	CAISESTRGGGTEAFF
.	TRBD2	TRBV28	TRBJ2-3	TGTGCCAGCAGTCCCCGGCTGCTAGCGGGAGTCCCGAGCACAGATACGCAGTATTTT	CASSPRLLAGVPSTDTQYF
.	.	TRBV5-6	TRBJ2-7	TGTGCCAGCAGCCCAACATCTAGTTTCCGGCATTACGAGCAGTACTTC	CASSPTSSFRHYEQYF
.	TRBD1	TRBV5-1	TRBJ2-5	TGCGCCAGCAGCGAGGGGACAGGGGTTATCAAGACCCAGTACTTC	CASSEGTGVIKTQYF
.	.	TRBV6-1	TRBJ1-6	TGTGCCAGCAGAGAGGGATTACAGCAAAATTCACCCCTCCACTTT	CASREGLQQNSPLHF
.	.	TRBV14	TRBJ1-4	TGTGCCAGCAGCCAACAGGGGTTCGATGAAAAACTGTTTTTT	CASSQQGFDEKLFF
.	TRBD1	TRBV19	TRBJ2-3	TGTGCCAGTAGTTTCGGGACAGGGACAGATACGCAGTATTTT	CASSFGTGTDTQYF
.	.	TRBV6-5	TRBJ1-5	TGTGCCAGCAGTTCGGTCGGCAATCAGCCCCAGCATTTT	CASSSVGNQPQHF
.	.	TRBV29-1	TRBJ2-5	TGCAGCGTTGAAGACCAAAAACCGGGTGGGAGCCCTTACTTC	CSVEDQKPGGSPYF
.	.	TRBV6-1	TRBJ1-1	TGTGCCAGCAGTGCTCCGGACAAGAACACTGAAGCTTTCTTT	CASSAPDKNTEAFF
.	.	TRBV29-1	TRBJ2-1	TGCAGCCTAGGAGCATACGACAATGAGCAGTTCTTC	CSLGAYDNEQFF
few	TRBD1	TRBV11-3	TRBJ2-5	TGTGCCAGCAGCGAACCCGGGACAGAAGAGACCCAGTACTTC	CASSEPGTEETQYF
.	.	TRBV10-2	TRBJ1-2	TGCGCCAGCAGTCTTCAGGGGATGGCGGATGGCTACACCTTC	CASSLQGMADGYTF
.	TRBD1	TRBV6-5	TRBJ1-5	TGTGCCAGCAGTCGACAGGGGCTTAGCAATCAGCCCCAGCATTTT	CASSRQGLSNQPQHF
once	TRBD2	TRBV5-4	TRBJ2-1	TGTGCCAGCAGCGCCGGGGGTAGCGGGAGTTACAATGAGCAGTTCTTC	CASSAGGSGSYNEQFF
.	.	TRBV4-2	TRBJ2-3	TGTGCCAGCAGCCTCATAGGCACAGATACGCAGTATTTT	CASSLIGTDTQYF
once	.	TRBV4-2	TRBJ2-5	TGTGCCAGCAGCTCTCTAGCGAGAGGTGAGACCCAGTACTTC	CASSSLARGETQYF
once	.	TRBV27	TRBJ1-5	TGTGCCAGCAGTACAGAGAATCAGCCCCAGCATTTT	CASSTENQPQHF
.	.	TRBV5-1	TRBJ2-1	TGCGCCAGCAGCAATACCGGGACTCTGCTTGACAATGAGCAGTTCTTC	CASSNTGTLLDNEQFF
.	.	TRBV9	TRBJ1-4	TGTGCCAGCAGCGTAGGTGGCAGGGTGGATGAAAAACTGTTTTTT	CASSVGGRVDEKLFF
.	TRBD2	TRBV5-5	TRBJ2-7	TGTGCCAGCAGCCCGACGCGCGTAGCGGGAGTCTACGAGCAGTACTTC	CASSPTRVAGVYEQYF
.	.	TRBV10-3	TRBJ1-2	TGTGCCATCAGTGAGTCGGAGGGTGCGAACTATGGCTACACCTTC	CAISESEGANYGYTF
.	.	TRBV2	TRBJ1-1	TGTGCCAGCATAGGGGTGAACACTGAAGCTTTCTTT	CASIGVNTEAFF
.	TRBD1	TRBV2	TRBJ2-3	TGTGCCAGCAGCCGACAGGGGGCGCGGGAGGATACGCAGTATTTT	CASSRQGAREDTQYF
.	.	TRBV4-1	TRBJ2-3	TGCGCCAGCAGCCAAGTTGGGGCCCGCTTTGATACGCAGTATTTT	CASSQVGARFDTQYF
.	.	TRBV19	TRBJ2-2	TGTGTCAGCAGGAGGGCGTTCACCGGGGAGCTGTTTTTT	CVSRRAFTGELFF
few	.	TRBV18	TRBJ2-1	TGTGCCAGCTCGATAGACTACCGTCGATACAATGAGCAGTTCTTC	CASSIDYRRYNEQFF
few	TRBD1	TRBV6-5	TRBJ1-1	TGTGCCAGCAGTTACGGGGACAGGGGTGAAGCTTTCTTT	CASSYGDRGEAFF
.	TRBD1	TRBV19	TRBJ2-7	TGTGCCAGTAGTACGGGACAGGGCGACGAGCAGTACTTC	CASSTGQGDEQYF
few	.	TRBV11-2	TRBJ2-1	TGTGCCAGCAGCTTAACCCTGGGGGCCTCCTACAATGAGCAGTTCTTC	CASSLTLGASYNEQFF
few	.	TRBV9	TRBJ2-3	TGTGCCAGCAGCGTACCGACTAGGAAGGGCGTTCCGCAGTATTTT	CASSVPTRKGVPQYF
few	.	TRBV5-5	TRBJ1-1	TGTGCCAGCAGCTTGGCCAGGGCGAACACTGAAGCTTTCTTT	CASSLARANTEAFF
.	TRBD1	TRBV12-5	TRBJ2-1	TGTGCTAGTGCCCCGGGACAGGGGGAGGACAATGAGCAGTTCTTC	CASAPGQGEDNEQFF
.	TRBD2	TRBV4-2	TRBJ2-1	TGTGCCAGCAGCCAAGAGACTAGCGGAAAGGATGAGCAGTTCTTC	CASSQETSGKDEQFF
.	.	TRBV19	TRBJ1-2	TGTGCCAGTAGTATAACCACTCGAGCCCCCTATGGCTACACCTTC	CASSITTRAPYGYTF